The clone carrying this TCR beta chain came up many times. MiXCR, run by TCRdb on the RT-PCR reads, gives a single entry per CDR3 protein. This sample yields hundreds of thousands of distinct CDR3 sequences, of which approximately 15% are seen a single time; 3% to 4.5% belongs to the top ten. V lost 5 bases to trimming and J lost 9 bases, with 8 bases between them. The germline CDR1 and CDR2 sequences are SGHAT and FQNNGV. The CDR3 loop spans 11 amino acids. Input material: memory CD4+ T cells from blood. V usage is TRBV11-2 and J usage is TRBJ2-1; D gene unclear. The sequence was collected from a female donor in good health, serving as a healthy control. DNA of the CDR3: TGTGCCAGCAGCCCGAGTACTGAGCAGTTCTTC. Its translation: CASSPSTEQFF.